The subject of this entry is one T cell receptor beta chain. What it recognizes is unknown. V was cut by 5 bases and J by 4 bases, with 11 bases left in between. CDR3 length equals 13 residues. The germline gives CDR1 SEHNR, CDR2 FQNEAQ (reference sequence). This sample was taken from a study of T cells in localized non-small cell lung cancer. Study-wide results and limits: Exceeding tumor, uninvolved adjacent lung had the highest T cell clonality.

Method: immunoSEQ multiplex PCR; TCRdb's copy keeps in-frame clones and lacks some. The profile shows 30,000 to 40,000 clones, roughly 88% of them singletons. The sample in question was peripheral blood, obtained before any cancer treatment. The chain employs TRBV7-9 and TRBJ1-2, with D unresolved. This sequence originates from a man aged 35 to 69 with stage I lung adenocarcinoma. Here the CDR3 DNA reads TGTGCCAGCAGCCCGTCAACGGTCTATGGCTACACCTTC. Translation: CASSPSTVYGYTF. Complete variable domain (other parts from reference TRBV7-9 and TRBJ1-2): DTGVSQNPRHKITKRGQNVTFRCDPISEHNRLYWYRQTLGQGPEFLTYFQNEAQLEKSRLLSDRFSAERPKGSFSTLEIQRTEQGDSAMYLCASSPSTVYGYTFGSGTRLTVV.